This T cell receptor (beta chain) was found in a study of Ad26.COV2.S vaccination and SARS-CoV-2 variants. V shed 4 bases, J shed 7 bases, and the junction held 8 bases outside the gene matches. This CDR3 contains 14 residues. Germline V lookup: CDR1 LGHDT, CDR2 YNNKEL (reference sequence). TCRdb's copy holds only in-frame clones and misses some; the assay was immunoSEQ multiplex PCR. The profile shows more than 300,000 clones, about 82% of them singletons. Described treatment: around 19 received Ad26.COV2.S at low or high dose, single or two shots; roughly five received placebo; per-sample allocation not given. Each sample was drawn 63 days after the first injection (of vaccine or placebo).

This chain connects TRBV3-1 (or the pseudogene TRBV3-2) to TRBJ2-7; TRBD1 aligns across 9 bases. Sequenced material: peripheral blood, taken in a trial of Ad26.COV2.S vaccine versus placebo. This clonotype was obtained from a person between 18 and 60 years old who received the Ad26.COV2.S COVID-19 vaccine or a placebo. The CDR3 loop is CASSLWDRDGEQYF. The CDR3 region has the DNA TGTGCCAGCAGCCTTTGGGACAGGGACGGAGAGCAGTACTTC.